Following are 6 T cell receptor beta chains from one sample sequenced in a study of cytomegalovirus exposure and HLA in healthy donors. The study ran its PCR with 60 Vbeta and 13 Jbeta primers. Assay: immunoSEQ multiplex PCR; the TCRdb copy retains only in-frame clones and omits some. The data contain under 200,000 clones, approximately 70% of them seen just once; the ten biggest clones take up about 2%. Material for sequencing was PBMCs. Receptors were obtained from a woman between 25 and 40 years old in good health and CMV-seronegative.

CDR3 residues: CAISDGGGEPDATSGGAWETQYF. As DNA, the CDR3 is TGTGCCATCAGTGACGGGGGAGGAGAGCCCGACGCGACTAGCGGGGGGGCGTGGGAGACCCAGTACTTC. The gene calls are TRBV10-3 and TRBJ2-5; 14 bases match TRBD2. In germline, CDR1 is ENHRY, CDR2 SYGVKD. With V trimmed by 3 bases and J by 5 bases, 26 bases remained unmatched. This CDR3 spans 23 amino acids.

This clone was picked up a small number of times. The V call is TRBV6-6, the J call TRBJ2-1; a possible D gene is TRBD2 (7 bases). The V end was cut by 2 bases, the J end by 3 bases, with 11 bases between. The CDR3 has 15 residues. Looked up from germline, CDR1 is MNHNY and CDR2 is SVGAGI (reference sequence). CDR3 coding DNA: TGTGCCAGCAGTTACGGGGGGGCCGGCTACAATGAGCAGTTCTTC. It encodes CASSYGGAGYNEQFF.

Concerning this clone itself: Given a far larger clone just one base away, this is likely a sequencing read error. The rearrangement links TRBV30 to TRBJ2-6, with 9 bases identical to TRBD1. The length of the CDR3 is 16 residues. Germline CDR1 and CDR2: GTSNPN and SVGIG (reference sequence). Here the CDR3 DNA reads TGTGCCTGGAGTGGGACAGGGGTCTCTGGGGTCAACGTCCTGACTTTC. Translation: CAWSGTGVSGVNVLTF. The full variable domain, in which reference TRBV30 and TRBJ2-6 provide the parts outside the CDR3, is SQTIHQWPATLVQPVGSPLSLECTVEGTSNPNLYWYRQAAGRGLQLLFYSVGIGQISSEVPQNLSASRPQDRQFILSSKKLLLSDSGFYLCAWSGTGVSGVNVLTFGAGSRLTVL.

The chain couples TRBV29-1 to TRBJ1-5, with 8 bases identical to TRBD1. CDR3 length: 12 amino acids. With 6 bases clipped from V and 3 bases from J, the junction kept 1 base outside the gene matches. Germline CDR1 SQVTM, CDR2 ANQGSEA. CDR3 loop: CSVGQDNQPQHF. CDR3 in DNA: TGCAGCGTGGGACAGGACAATCAGCCCCAGCATTTT.

The CDR3 region is CASSAWTGDNQPQHF. The CDR3 DNA is TGTGCCAGCAGCGCATGGACAGGGGACAATCAGCCCCAGCATTTT. The V call is TRBV2, the J call TRBJ1-5; 9 nucleotides align to TRBD1. The CDR3 covers 15 residues. The V segment lost 6 bases and the J segment 3 bases; nucleotides outside the gene matches: 6. CDR1 and CDR2 from the germline V gene are SNHLY and FYNNEI.

The chain couples TRBV18 to TRBJ2-7; D perhaps matches TRBD1 (5 bases). This CDR3 region has 17 residues. Germline loops: CDR1 KGHSH, CDR2 LQKENI. V lost 4 bases to trimming and J lost 1 base, with 20 bases between them. CDR3 DNA: TGTGCCAGCTCACATCAAACAGGAGCTCTACCTTCCTACGAGCAGTACTTC. Residues: CASSHQTGALPSYEQYF.